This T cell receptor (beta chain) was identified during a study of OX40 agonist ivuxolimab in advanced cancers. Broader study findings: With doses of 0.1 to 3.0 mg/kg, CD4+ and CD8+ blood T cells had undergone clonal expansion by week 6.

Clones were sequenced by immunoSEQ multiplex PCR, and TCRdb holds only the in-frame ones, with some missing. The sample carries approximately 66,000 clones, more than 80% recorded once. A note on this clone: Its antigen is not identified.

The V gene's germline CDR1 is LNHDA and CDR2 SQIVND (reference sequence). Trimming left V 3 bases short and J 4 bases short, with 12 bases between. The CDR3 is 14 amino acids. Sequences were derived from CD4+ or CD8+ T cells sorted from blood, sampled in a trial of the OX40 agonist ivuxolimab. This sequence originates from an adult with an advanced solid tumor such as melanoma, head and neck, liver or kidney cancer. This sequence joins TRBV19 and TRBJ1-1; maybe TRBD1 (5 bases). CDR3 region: CASSMEGMGTEAFF. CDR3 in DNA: TGTGCCAGTAGTATGGAGGGGATGGGCACTGAAGCTTTCTTT.